This T cell receptor (beta chain) was profiled in a study of glioma-infiltrating T cells. Looking at the study overall: Presurgical dexamethasone in glioma patients lasted six or fewer days. Whole-study findings and limits: Shared blood CDR3 signature motifs marked patients with low tissue-blood divergence. Very few CDR3 sequences were shared between tissue and blood.

Comment on this clonotype: Its antigen is unknown. A read error is possible here, since a much larger clone lies one base away.

TCR alpha and beta CDR3 regions were amplified from RNA using iRepertoire nested multiplex PCR. TCRdb re-called the multiplex PCR reads with MiXCR, one entry per CDR3 protein. The sample yields about 410,000 distinct CDR3 sequences, about two fifths seen once. In germline, CDR1 is MNHNS, CDR2 SASEGT. This CDR3 has 13 residues. V lost 4 bases and J 9 bases, leaving 13 bases between the germline ends. This receptor was taken from a human donor with low-grade glioma or glioblastoma, undergoing nonglioma brain surgery, or in good health (not recorded which). J is TRBJ1-5 and V is TRBV6-1, with D maybe TRBD1 (5 bases). Source material: glioma tissue, nonneoplastic brain tissue, or PBMCs (not recorded which). The CDR3 region has the DNA TGTGCCAGCAGTGCCAGGGTTCTTCCGCCCCAGCATTTT. Translating gives CASSARVLPPQHF.